The clone carrying this T cell receptor (beta chain) was counted only a few times. Its antigen is unidentified. This record comes from a study of post-analysis software for immune sequencing data. Every TCR beta cDNA library bore unique molecular identifiers. Input populations of about 0.9 to 10 million T cells gave rise to approximately 500,000 cDNA molecules. TCRdb called the PCR reads again in MiXCR, with one record for every CDR3 protein. This sample has approximately 730,000 distinct CDR3 sequences, with around 45% found just once. The study, taken as a whole, reports: Controls significantly exceeded multiple sclerosis patients in normalized Chao1 diversity. About 5 TRBV segments were significantly more frequent in patients than in controls. TRBV5-6, TRBV5-1 and TRBV20-1 were among these segments. Strong co-clustering by F measure was evident for samples that had been prepared in the same batch.

Germline CDR1 and CDR2: LGHDT and YNNKEL (reference sequence). CDR3 length equals 15 residues. V was shortened by 1 base and J by 0 bases, with 9 bases between the two germline ends. Sequencing was carried out using blood. V is TRBV3-1 and J is TRBJ1-2; D call uncertain. This sequence originates from a girl aged 10-17 years with multiple sclerosis. This CDR3 reads CASSQVTGTNYGYTF. The CDR3 DNA is TGTGCCAGCAGCCAAGTAACGGGCACTAACTATGGCTACACCTTC.